A selection of T cell receptor beta chains follows, all from one sample in a study of shared clonotypes between healthy human individuals. Sequencing used immunoSEQ multiplex PCR; TCRdb keeps in-frame clones, though not all of them. Of 450,000 to 500,000 clones listed, 76% are singletons. The sample comprised PBMCs. The receptors come from a woman aged 40 to 50 in good health. Some clones in this sample may be carry-over from other donors' samples. Both conserved end residues are part of each CDR3. The order of the fields is clone size, CDR3 length, J gene, D gene, V gene, CDR3 DNA, CDR3 protein. A D gene is named only where the DNA matches it firmly. Clone size is given for some rows only: seen once, a few or many times, or a class if the clone is expanded.

.,12,TRBJ2-2,.,TRBV30,TGTGCCTGGAGTGCCCTCACCGGGGAGCTGTTTTTT,CAWSALTGELFF
.,13,TRBJ1-1,.,TRBV7-9,TGTGCCAGCAGCTTTGGGATGAACACTGAAGCTTTCTTT,CASSFGMNTEAFF
.,14,TRBJ1-5,TRBD1,TRBV28,TGTGCCAGCCTCGGACAGGGAACATATCAGCCCCAGCATTTT,CASLGQGTYQPQHF
.,15,TRBJ2-3,.,TRBV9,TGTGCCAGCAGCGCTTCTTTCGGGAGCACAGATACGCAGTATTTT,CASSASFGSTDTQYF
.,11,TRBJ2-7,.,TRBV11-2,TGTGCCAGCAGCCACGAAAAGGGGCAGTACTTC,CASSHEKGQYF
few,15,TRBJ2-7,TRBD1,TRBV11-2,TGTGCCAGCAGCCTAGCAGGGGGCGGCTCCTACGAGCAGTACTTC,CASSLAGGGSYEQYF
.,14,TRBJ1-1,.,TRBV6-5,TGTGCCAGCAGGAAAGCAGGACAGAACACTGAAGCTTTCTTT,CASRKAGQNTEAFF
.,15,TRBJ2-1,.,TRBV19,TGTGCCAGTGGGGAAGGACAGTTGAGTTACAATGAGCAGTTCTTC,CASGEGQLSYNEQFF
.,15,TRBJ2-7,TRBD1,TRBV9,TGTGCCAGCAGCGTAGGGGCAGGGGGCTCCTACGAGCAGTACTTC,CASSVGAGGSYEQYF
.,13,TRBJ1-2,TRBD1,TRBV5-4,TGTGCCAGCAGCCCAAACAGGGGTAATGGCTACACCTTC,CASSPNRGNGYTF
many,13,TRBJ1-5,.,TRBV6-1,TGTGCCAGCAGTCTAAATAGCAATCAGCCCCAGCATTTT,CASSLNSNQPQHF
.,11,TRBJ1-2,.,TRBV10-2,TGCGCCAGCAGTGAGGTCAATGGCTACACCTTC,CASSEVNGYTF
.,15,TRBJ2-1,.,TRBV6-1,TGTGCCAGCAGTGATGCGGGGGCTATCTACAATGAGCAGTTCTTC,CASSDAGAIYNEQFF
.,14,TRBJ2-7,.,TRBV7-2,TGTGCCAGCAGCTTAGCTATAACGGCGGGGGAGCAGTACTTC,CASSLAITAGEQYF
.,16,TRBJ2-3,TRBD2,TRBV5-1,TGCGCCAGCAGCCCCGTCGGGGGGGCTAGCACAGGTACGCAGTATTTT,CASSPVGGASTGTQYF
.,14,TRBJ2-1,.,TRBV6-6,TGTGCCAGCAGTCCCGGGACCTCCCTCAGGGGTCAGTTCTTC,CASSPGTSLRGQFF
few,13,TRBJ2-1,.,TRBV13,TGTGCTACGGGAAGGGGCGTCGGAGGTGAGCAGTTCTTC,CATGRGVGGEQFF
few,16,TRBJ1-1,.,TRBV28,TGTGCCAGCAGTTTATTCAGTGTCCGAGTGAACACTGAAGCTTTCTTT,CASSLFSVRVNTEAFF
.,14,TRBJ1-2,.,TRBV7-9,TGTGCCAGCAGCTTAGACGACCGGGACATCTTCTACACCTTC,CASSLDDRDIFYTF
few,11,TRBJ1-4,.,TRBV20-1,TGCAGTTACAGGCCTAATGAAAAACTGTTTTTT,CSYRPNEKLFF
once,15,TRBJ2-1,.,TRBV11-2,TGTGCCAGCAGCTTAGTGGCAGGACTCGGCAATGAGCAGTTCTTC,CASSLVAGLGNEQFF
once,12,TRBJ1-4,TRBD1,TRBV6-1,TGTGCCAGTCAGGGGGCGGGTGAAAAACTGTTTTTT,CASQGAGEKLFF
.,13,TRBJ1-2,.,TRBV30,TGTGCCTGGAGCCCCTCATGGTCGAGTGGCTACACCTTC,CAWSPSWSSGYTF
.,15,TRBJ2-1,TRBD1,TRBV5-4,TGTGCCAGCAGCTACAGGGACAGGCGAAACAATGAGCAGTTCTTC,CASSYRDRRNNEQFF
.,12,TRBJ2-3,.,TRBV5-4,TGTGCCAGCAGCTTGAGGGCAGATACGCAGTATTTT,CASSLRADTQYF
.,16,TRBJ2-5,TRBD2,TRBV7-2,TGTGCCAGCAGCTTAGGGACTAGCGGGAGTCATGAGACCCAGTACTTC,CASSLGTSGSHETQYF
.,13,TRBJ1-3,.,TRBV30,TGTGCCTGGACTCAGGGATCTGGAAACACCATATATTTT,CAWTQGSGNTIYF
.,17,TRBJ2-5,TRBD2,TRBV4-3,TGCGCCAGCAGCCAAGGCCGGGGACTAGCGGGGGAAGAGACCCAGTACTTC,CASSQGRGLAGEETQYF
few,13,TRBJ2-2,.,TRBV6-4,TGTGCCAGCAGTCTCTCTAACACCGGGGAGCTGTTTTTT,CASSLSNTGELFF
.,13,TRBJ2-3,TRBD1,TRBV19,TGTGCCACCGGGGACAGGGGGCGAGATACGCAGTATTTT,CATGDRGRDTQYF
.,16,TRBJ2-5,.,TRBV15,TGTGCCACCAGCAGAGTGGAGCCCGGTTCCGTGGAGACCCAGTACTTC,CATSRVEPGSVETQYF
.,15,TRBJ2-7,TRBD2,TRBV9,TGTGCCAGCAGCGTAGAGGGAGGGAGCCCCTACGAGCAGTACTTC,CASSVEGGSPYEQYF
.,17,TRBJ2-1,TRBD1,TRBV7-7,TGTGCCAGCAGCTTAGGGACAGGATGGAGCTCCTACAATGAGCAGTTCTTC,CASSLGTGWSSYNEQFF
once,15,TRBJ1-1,.,TRBV6-4,TGTGCCAGCAGTTTGAACGTGGGGGGTAACACTGAAGCTTTCTTT,CASSLNVGGNTEAFF
.,14,TRBJ2-5,.,TRBV7-8,TGTGCCAGCAGCTTATTCCGCCAGGGGGAGACCCAGTACTTC,CASSLFRQGETQYF
.,16,TRBJ2-3,.,TRBV18,TGTGCCAGCTCACCACTCACACCGGAGGTCTCAGATACGCAGTATTTT,CASSPLTPEVSDTQYF
medium-sized,13,TRBJ2-2,.,TRBV6-4,TGTGCCAGCAGTGCGGACGACACCGGGGAGCTGTTTTTT,CASSADDTGELFF
.,13,TRBJ1-2,.,TRBV2,TGTGCCAGCACCCCTGGGTTTCTGGCTGGCTACACCTTC,CASTPGFLAGYTF
.,15,TRBJ2-5,TRBD1,TRBV28,TGTGCCAGCAGTGTCATAGACAGGGACCAAGAGACCCAGTACTTC,CASSVIDRDQETQYF
.,14,TRBJ2-7,TRBD2,TRBV10-3,TGTGCCACCCACTCGCAGCGGGGGGGGGACGAGCAGTACTTC,CATHSQRGGDEQYF
few,14,TRBJ2-2,TRBD2,TRBV7-2,TGTGCCAGCAGCGTCACTAGCGGCACCGGGGAGCTGTTTTTT,CASSVTSGTGELFF
.,13,TRBJ2-3,.,TRBV29-1,TGCAGCGTCCACGACAGACGCACAGATACGCAGTATTTT,CSVHDRRTDTQYF
.,14,TRBJ2-7,TRBD2,TRBV18,TGTGCCAGCTCACCTGGGACTAGCGGGAGTGAGCAGTACTTC,CASSPGTSGSEQYF
.,16,TRBJ1-1,.,TRBV5-1,TGCGCCAGCAGCTTGGAGTCGGGAAACATGAACACTGAAGCTTTCTTT,CASSLESGNMNTEAFF
.,15,TRBJ2-7,TRBD2,TRBV18,TGTGCCAGCTCACCAAGCGGGAGCGCGGTCTACGAGCAGTACTTC,CASSPSGSAVYEQYF
.,16,TRBJ2-1,TRBD2,TRBV19,TGTGCCAGTACGACCTCGGGACTAGCGGGAGTGTATGAGCAGTTCTTC,CASTTSGLAGVYEQFF
.,14,TRBJ1-2,TRBD1,TRBV30,TGCGCCCACAGGGGGCCGGGGATGGGCAATGGCTACACCTTC,CAHRGPGMGNGYTF
.,15,TRBJ2-1,TRBD2,TRBV28,TGTGCCAGCACCCCGGGACTAGGGTCCTACAATGAGCAGTTCTTC,CASTPGLGSYNEQFF
.,13,TRBJ2-7,.,TRBV29-1,TGCAGCGTTGCTACTAGGGTCTCCTACGAGCAGTACTTC,CSVATRVSYEQYF
many,13,TRBJ2-7,TRBD1,TRBV13,TGTGCCAGCAGAATGACAGGGAAGTACGAGCAGTACTTC,CASRMTGKYEQYF
.,15,TRBJ2-1,.,TRBV4-1,TGCGCCAGCAGCCTTATAGCCACAGCTTACAATGAGCAGTTCTTC,CASSLIATAYNEQFF
.,17,TRBJ1-1,TRBD1,TRBV10-2,TGCGCCAGCAGTGACGACAGGGGGCTCTCCATGAACACTGAAGCTTTCTTT,CASSDDRGLSMNTEAFF